This T cell receptor beta chain comes out of a study of post-analysis software for immune sequencing data. Findings and limits, study-wide: Patients had higher frequencies than controls of a few TRBV segments, including TRBV5-6, TRBV5-1 and TRBV20-1.

The TCR beta cDNA libraries carried unique molecular identifiers. MiXCR, run by TCRdb on the PCR reads, gives a single entry per CDR3 protein. Of approximately 730,000 distinct CDR3 sequences in the sample, about half were seen once. Comments on this clonotype: The antigen is not known.

Germline-derived CDR1 and CDR2 are PRHDT and FYEKMQ (reference sequence). CDR3 size: 15 residues. J gave up 2 bases and V 3 bases, and 4 bases lay outside the gene matches. This clonotype was sampled from a girl between 5 and 17 years old with multiple sclerosis. Source material: blood. The chain couples TRBV13 to TRBJ2-7; TRBD1 matches 10 bases. CDR3 sequence reads: CASSFGTGATYEQYF. The CDR3 nucleotides are TGTGCCAGCAGCTTCGGGACAGGGGCTACCTACGAGCAGTACTTC.